The 17 T cell receptor beta chains listed next were all sequenced from one sample in a study of immune heterogeneity within non-small cell lung tumors. Bulk tumor genomic DNA constituted the template, at roughly 660 ng per sample. Biopsies that were spaced far apart were taken, several per primary tumor, during surgery. Their non-small cell lung cancer was newly diagnosed and untreated, and the patients underwent curative surgery. The TCR beta CDR3 region was amplified by multiplex PCR employing 32 V and 13 J primers. In TCRdb, the multiplex PCR reads were re-called with MiXCR into one record per CDR3 protein. Altogether nearly 15,000 distinct CDR3 sequences are present, around 30% being singletons, with the ten largest covering approximately 16%. Sequenced material: lung tumor tissue. The receptors were sampled from a woman aged 45-65 years with non-small cell lung cancer.

About this clonotype itself: Compared with germline, one end of the junction differs, possibly owing to a read error. The chain carries TRBV28 and TRBJ1-6; D remains unclear. Germline V lookup: CDR1 MDHEN, CDR2 SYDVKM. This CDR3 spans 14 amino acids. CDR3 sequence: CASEKSSYSSPLHF. CDR3 bases: TGTGCCAGCGAAAAAAGCTCCTATAGTTCACCCCTCCACTTT.

V and J are TRBV30 and TRBJ2-3; the D gene is possibly TRBD2 (6 bases). Germline V lookup: CDR1 GTSNPN, CDR2 SVGIG (reference sequence). This CDR3 comprises 15 residues. With 0 bases removed from V and 0 bases from J, the gap between germline ends came to 10 bases. This chain's CDR3 is CAWSVRGTSTDTQYF. CDR3 DNA sequence: TGTGCCTGGAGTGTACGCGGGACTAGCACAGATACGCAGTATTTT.

This clonotype was detected ten times or more. V and J are TRBV9 and TRBJ1-4, with D perhaps TRBD1 (6 bases). The germline V gene encodes CDR1 SGDLS and CDR2 YYNGEE. V was clipped by 2 bases and J by 7 bases, with 15 bases between them. This CDR3 has 15 amino acids. The CDR3 DNA is TGTGCCAGCAGCGTCATGGGGGCTGGGGGTGAAAAACTGTTTTTT. Its protein product is CASSVMGAGGEKLFF.

Many counts were recorded for this clonotype. The J gene is TRBJ2-2, the V gene TRBV5-6; no clear D. The V and J ends lost 4 bases and 7 bases respectively, with 8 bases between them. Per the germline V gene, CDR1 is SGHDT and CDR2 is YYEEEE. The CDR3 contains 12 residues. CDR3 coding DNA: TGTGCCAGCAGCATCGGGTTCGGGGAGCTGTTTTTT. It specifies CASSIGFGELFF.

This clonotype is judged medium-sized. The chain has TRBV28 and TRBJ1-5; 11 bases align to TRBD1. Germline CDR1 MDHEN, CDR2 SYDVKM. V was clipped by 5 bases and J by 2 bases; unmatched bases: 8. The CDR3 consists of 17 residues. The CDR3 loop reads CASSPTGQGGGNQPQHF. CDR3 DNA: TGTGCCAGCAGTCCAACGGGACAGGGGGGAGGCAATCAGCCCCAGCATTTT.

The chain joins TRBV5-1 to TRBJ1-2; maybe TRBD1 (6 bases). The V gene lost 4 bases and the J gene lost 0 bases, with 10 bases spanning the gap. Germline V gives CDR1 SGHRS, CDR2 YFSETQ. The CDR3 extends over 14 amino acids. Here the CDR3 reads CASSQDSPNYGYTF. The CDR3 DNA reads TGCGCCAGCAGCCAGGACAGTCCTAACTATGGCTACACCTTC.

The chain is built from TRBV6-1 and TRBJ2-5; 8 bases map to TRBD2. The CDR3 contains 18 residues. Trimming took 6 bases from V and 0 from J; bases not matched to a gene: 15. Germline V gene lookup returns CDR1 MNHNS and CDR2 SASEGT. CDR3 sequence: CASSAGTGGGWYQETQYF. The CDR3 nucleotides read TGTGCCAGCAGCGCCGGGACTGGCGGGGGGTGGTACCAAGAGACCCAGTACTTC.

J is TRBJ2-2 and V is TRBV20-1; D might be TRBD2 (5 bases). Germline CDR1 reads DFQATT; CDR2 reads SNEGSKA (reference sequence). CDR3 length: 14 amino acids. V lost 6 bases, J lost 5 bases, and 16 bases lay in between. DNA of the CDR3: TGCAGTGCCGAGGCGGCTAGCCTGACCGGGGAGCTGTTTTTT. Residues: CSAEAASLTGELFF.

The gene calls are TRBV6-4 and TRBJ1-2; tentatively, D is TRBD1 (6 bases). This CDR3 is 14 amino acids long. V lost 6 bases and J lost 8, with 19 bases in between. Germline-derived CDR1 and CDR2 are MRHNA and SNTAGT. The CDR3 bases are TGTGCCAGCAGACCACAGGGTGGTCGAGGAGGCTACACCTTC. This sequence encodes CASRPQGGRGGYTF.

This chain uses TRBV5-1 with TRBJ1-6, with 8 bases identical to TRBD1. CDR1 and CDR2 (germline): SGHRS, YFSETQ. Trimming cost V 4 bases and J 4 bases; bases outside gene matches: 16. This CDR3 has 19 amino acids. The chain's CDR3 is CASSHAVPGQAFYNSPLHF. Here the CDR3 DNA reads TGCGCCAGCAGCCATGCCGTCCCGGGACAGGCCTTTTATAATTCACCCCTCCACTTT.

This clonotype was seen just once. The rearrangement uses TRBV15 and TRBJ2-7, with D possibly matching TRBD1 (6 bases). Germline V gives CDR1 LNHNV, CDR2 YYDKDF (reference sequence). The CDR3 contains 14 residues. The V end lost 4 bases, the J end lost 3 bases, and 13 bases lay between the germline ends. CDR3 loop: CATSIGTPNYEQYV. The DNA for the CDR3 is TGTGCCACCAGCATTGGGACACCGAACTACGAGCAGTACGTC.

This clonotype was detected only a few times. The rearrangement uses TRBV24-1 and TRBJ2-7, with TRBD1 identical over 7 bases. V lost 10 bases and J lost 3; bases outside the gene matches: 2. The V gene's germline CDR1 is KGHDR and CDR2 SFDVKD. This CDR3 is built from 11 residues. CDR3 protein: CATGTDYEQYF. For the CDR3, the DNA is TGTGCCACTGGGACAGACTACGAGCAGTACTTC.

On this clonotype itself: This clone may be a read error of a much larger clone one base away. The chain has TRBV2 and TRBJ2-1; 8 bases line up with TRBD2. Germline-derived CDR1 and CDR2 are SNHLY and FYNNEI. The CDR3 is 16 residues long. Written as DNA, the CDR3 is TGTGCCAGCCGCCGGAGGTCGGGACTAGTTTACAATGAGGAGTTCTTC. Translated: CASRRRSGLVYNEEFF. The full variable domain, its missing parts supplied by reference TRBV2 and TRBJ2-1, is EPEVTQTPSHQVTQMGQEVILRCVPISNHLYFYWYRQILGQKVEFLVSFYNNEISEKSEIFDDQFSVERPDGSNFTLKIRSTKLEDSAMYFCASRRRSGLVYNEEFFGPGTRLTVL.

As regards this clonotype: Being one base from a much bigger clone, this may be a read error. The chain has TRBV28 and TRBJ2-7, with TRBD2 identical over 8 bases. Germline V gene lookup returns CDR1 MDHEN and CDR2 SYDVKM. Losses at the gene ends were 4 bases for V and 7 bases for J; bases not matched to a gene: 9. This CDR3 has 14 residues. The CDR3 DNA is TGTGCCAGCAGTTACGGAGCGGGAGTGAGGGAGCAGTACTTC. It codes for CASSYGAGVREQYF.

This clonotype has just a few counts. CDR3 protein: CATSSGRELVNTEAFF. For the CDR3, the DNA is TGTGCCACCAGCAGTGGCAGGGAACTTGTGAACACTGAAGCTTTCTTT. The chain carries TRBV15 and TRBJ1-1; the D gene is possibly TRBD1 (5 bases). V was shortened by 3 bases and J by 0 bases, with 14 bases between the two germline ends. Germline V gene data show CDR1 as LNHNV and CDR2 as YYDKDF (reference sequence). The CDR3 consists of 16 residues. Based on the CDR3 plus reference TRBV15 and TRBJ1-1, the full variable domain is DAMVIQNPRYQVTQFGKPVTLSCSQTLNHNVMYWYQQKSSQAPKLLFHYYDKDFNNEADTPDNFQSRRPNTSFCFLDIRSPGLGDTAMYLCATSSGRELVNTEAFFGQGTRLTVV.

This clonotype was picked up many times. The CDR3 region is CASSTGPGTASGYTF. The CDR3 DNA is TGTGCCAGTAGTACAGGGCCGGGGACCGCTAGCGGCTACACCTTC. This sequence joins TRBV19 and TRBJ1-2; D possibly corresponds to TRBD1 (5 bases). From germline, CDR1 is LNHDA and CDR2 SQIVND (reference sequence). The CDR3 has 15 amino acids. V lost 4 bases and J lost 8, with 20 bases in between.

There are many counts of this clonotype. This CDR3 is CSVEIPIGTSGRGYEQFF. The CDR3 nucleotides are TGCAGCGTTGAAATTCCGATTGGGACTAGCGGGAGAGGGTATGAGCAGTTCTTC. The J gene is TRBJ2-1, the V gene TRBV29-1, with TRBD2 identical over 14 bases. The CDR3 contains 18 residues. V shed 2 bases, J shed 8 bases, and the junction held 14 bases outside the gene matches. From germline, CDR1 is SQVTM and CDR2 ANQGSEA.